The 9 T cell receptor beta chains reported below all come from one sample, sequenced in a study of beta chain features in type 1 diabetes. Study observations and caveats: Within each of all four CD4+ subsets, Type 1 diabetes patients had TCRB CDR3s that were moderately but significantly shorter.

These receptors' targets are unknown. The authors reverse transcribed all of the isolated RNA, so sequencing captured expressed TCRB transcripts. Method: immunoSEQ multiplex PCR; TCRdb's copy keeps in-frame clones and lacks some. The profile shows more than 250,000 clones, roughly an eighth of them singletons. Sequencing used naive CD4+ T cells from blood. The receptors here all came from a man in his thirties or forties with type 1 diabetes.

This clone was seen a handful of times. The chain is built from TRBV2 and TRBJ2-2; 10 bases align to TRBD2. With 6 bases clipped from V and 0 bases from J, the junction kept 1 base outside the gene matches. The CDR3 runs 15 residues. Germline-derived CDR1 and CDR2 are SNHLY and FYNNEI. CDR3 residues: CASSGLAANTGELFF. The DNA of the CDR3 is TGTGCCAGCAGCGGACTAGCGGCGAACACCGGGGAGCTGTTTTTT.

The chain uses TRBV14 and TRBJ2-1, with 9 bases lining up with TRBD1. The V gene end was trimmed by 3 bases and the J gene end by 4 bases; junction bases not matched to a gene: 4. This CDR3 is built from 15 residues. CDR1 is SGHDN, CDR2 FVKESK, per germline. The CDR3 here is CASSQLQGAYNEQFF. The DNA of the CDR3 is TGTGCCAGCAGCCAGCTACAGGGGGCTTACAATGAGCAGTTCTTC.

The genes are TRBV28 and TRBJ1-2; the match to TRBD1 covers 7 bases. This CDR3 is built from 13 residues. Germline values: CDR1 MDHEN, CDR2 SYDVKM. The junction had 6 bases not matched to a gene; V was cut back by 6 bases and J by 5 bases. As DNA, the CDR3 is TGTGCCAGCAGCCGACAGGGACAGTATGGCTACACCTTC. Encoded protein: CASSRQGQYGYTF.

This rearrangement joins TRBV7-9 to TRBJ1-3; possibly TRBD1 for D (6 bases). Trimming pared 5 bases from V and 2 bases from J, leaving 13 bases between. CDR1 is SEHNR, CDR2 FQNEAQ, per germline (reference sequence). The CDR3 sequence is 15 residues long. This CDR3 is CASSLLDRTGNTIYF. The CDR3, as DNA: TGTGCCAGCAGCCTGCTGGACAGAACTGGAAACACCATATATTTT.

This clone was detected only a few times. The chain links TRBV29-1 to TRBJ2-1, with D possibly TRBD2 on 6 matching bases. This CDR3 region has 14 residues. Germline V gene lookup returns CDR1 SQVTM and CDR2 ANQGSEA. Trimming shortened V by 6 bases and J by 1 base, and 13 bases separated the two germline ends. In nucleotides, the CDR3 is TGCAGCGTCGCAGGCGGGGCTTCCTACAATGAGCAGTTCTTC. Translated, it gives CSVAGGASYNEQFF.

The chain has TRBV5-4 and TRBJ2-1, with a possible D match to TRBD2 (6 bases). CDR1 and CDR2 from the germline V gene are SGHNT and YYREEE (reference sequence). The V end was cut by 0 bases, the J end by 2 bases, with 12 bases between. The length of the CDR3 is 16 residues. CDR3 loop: CASSLAPSVAYNEQFF. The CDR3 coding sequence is TGTGCCAGCAGCTTGGCCCCTAGCGTGGCCTACAATGAGCAGTTCTTC.

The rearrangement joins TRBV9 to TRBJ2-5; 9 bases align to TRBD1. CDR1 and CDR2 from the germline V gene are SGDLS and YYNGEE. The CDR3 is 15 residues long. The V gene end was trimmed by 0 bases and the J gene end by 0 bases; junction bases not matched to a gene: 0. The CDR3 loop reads CASSVGTGDQETQYF. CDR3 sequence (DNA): TGTGCCAGCAGCGTAGGGACAGGGGACCAAGAGACCCAGTACTTC.

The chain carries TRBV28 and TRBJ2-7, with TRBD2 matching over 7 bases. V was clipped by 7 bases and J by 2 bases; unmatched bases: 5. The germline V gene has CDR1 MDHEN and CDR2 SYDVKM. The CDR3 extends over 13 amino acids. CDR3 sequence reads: CASNRGRAYEQYF. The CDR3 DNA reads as TGTGCCAGCAATAGAGGGAGGGCCTACGAGCAGTACTTC.

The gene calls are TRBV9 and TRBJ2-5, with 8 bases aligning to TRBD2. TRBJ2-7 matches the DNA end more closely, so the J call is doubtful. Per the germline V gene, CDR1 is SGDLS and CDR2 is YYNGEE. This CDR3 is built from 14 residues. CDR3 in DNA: TGTGCCAGCAGCGTAGAACGGGAGGGGTACGAGCAGTACTTC. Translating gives CASSVEREGYEQYF.